This T cell receptor beta chain was sequenced during a study of blood T cell repertoires in COVID-19. Turning to the study itself: Acute and convalescent COVID-19 specimens originated in the United States, Italy and Spain. The cDNA or gDNA used as material had been derived from T cells, B-cell-depleted T cells, or PBMCs.

The CDR3 totals 15 residues. Unmatched junction bases numbered 9, after V lost 8 bases and J lost 6 bases. Germline V gives CDR1 WNHNN, CDR2 SYGVQD (reference sequence). Authors' data handling: Amplifying reference gene primers gave estimates of nucleated cell counts. Profiled with immunoSEQ multiplex PCR; TCRdb holds only in-frame clones, not every one. V and J calls and clone size follow that table, whereas D and trimming were derived from the DNA. The table lists around 110,000 clones, approximately 86% of them singletons. This TCR was recovered from a middle-aged man with acute or convalescent COVID-19. Sequenced material: peripheral blood. The chain couples TRBV10-1 to TRBJ2-1; 11 nucleotides agree with TRBD1. CDR3 in amino acids: CASGGPGTGGNEQFF. CDR3 DNA: TGCGCCAGCGGAGGGCCCGGGACAGGGGGCAATGAGCAGTTCTTC.